This T cell receptor beta chain was sequenced in a study of cytomegalovirus exposure and HLA in healthy donors. Overall study results and limits: Later analysis demonstrated an association between a missense DCLRE1C variant and TCR beta V- and J-gene trimming. Among TCR beta chains of equal frequency, HLA-associated ones were more clonally expanded in a later analysis. The study listed around 150 cytomegalovirus-associated TCR beta chains.

This clone occurred once. What it recognizes is unknown. Germline V gene sequence: CDR1 LNHDA, CDR2 SQIVND (reference sequence). The CDR3 runs to 15 residues. Trimming took off 4 bases at V and 10 bases at J, with 20 bases between the two ends. It was with 60 Vbeta and 13 Jbeta primers that the PCR ran. Sequenced by immunoSEQ multiplex PCR; TCRdb stores in-frame clones only, minus some. The table has approximately 170,000 clones, about 76% seen once. The material sequenced was PBMCs. The receptor was isolated from a woman aged 18-35 years in good health and CMV-seropositive. The chain couples TRBV19 to TRBJ1-5, with D tentatively TRBD1 (6 bases). The CDR3 loop reads CASSKIEQGPPPQHF. CDR3 nucleotide sequence: TGTGCCAGTAGTAAAATTGAACAGGGACCTCCACCCCAGCATTTT. The entire variable domain, with the rest obtained from reference TRBV19 and TRBJ1-5, is as follows: DGGITQSPKYLFRKEGQNVTLSCEQNLNHDAMYWYRQDPGQGLRLIYYSQIVNDFQKGDIAEGYSVSREKKESFPLTVTSAQKNPTAFYLCASSKIEQGPPPQHFGDGTRLSIL.